Listed below are T cell receptor beta chains from one sample, sequenced in a study of cytomegalovirus exposure and HLA in healthy donors. Repertoires were generated with immunoSEQ multiplex PCR, while TCRdb's copy carries only in-frame clones and drops some. The sample has some 98,000 clones, about 81% seen once. The sample consisted of PBMCs. These receptors came from a man aged 35 to 55 in good health and CMV-seronegative. Both conserved end residues are part of each CDR3. Fields, in order: V gene, CDR3 length, J gene, CDR3 protein.

TRBV29-1	13	TRBJ2-7	CSVEGPGVYEQYF
TRBV4-3	15	TRBJ2-1	CASSQLDRGYNEQFF
TRBV5-1	17	TRBJ1-2	CASSLDRALVANYGYTF
TRBV10-3	14	TRBJ1-1	CAISGRDLNTEAFF
TRBV29-1	13	TRBJ1-1	CSAMWTASTEAFF
TRBV2	15	TRBJ1-1	CASSLNGRGQLEAFF
TRBV6-6	15	TRBJ1-1	CASSSRDRGFPEAFF
TRBV5-1	14	TRBJ2-7	CASSLEYGLYEQYF
TRBV5-1	15	TRBJ2-1	CASSLVGSSYNEQFF
TRBV5-1	14	TRBJ1-1	CASSLGGEVTEAFF
TRBV11-2	16	TRBJ1-3	CASSPTRTDSGNTIYF
TRBV2	13	TRBJ2-5	CASNSGGAETQYF
TRBV7-2	16	TRBJ2-7	CASSLSVAGGSYEQYF
TRBV7-2	14	TRBJ1-3	CASSLGQVGNTIYF
TRBV7-9	16	TRBJ2-3	CASSPTSGGAEDTQYF
TRBV15	14	TRBJ2-7	CATSRGTGGHEQYF
TRBV29-1	13	TRBJ1-5	CSPAGRRLFPQHF
TRBV18	15	TRBJ1-3	CASSARQGAPDTIYF
TRBV25-1	12	TRBJ1-5	CASSLTDQPQHF
TRBV28	12	TRBJ2-7	CASRGPTYEQYF
TRBV7-3	13	TRBJ1-2	CASSFTGYRGYTF
TRBV5-1	14	TRBJ2-2	CASSILTGAGELFF